Listed below are T cell receptor beta chains from one sample, sequenced in a study of blood T cell repertoires in COVID-19. The table came from immunoSEQ multiplex PCR; TCRdb's copy has only in-frame clones and leaves some out. This table holds around 200,000 clones, approximately 84% found once. The specimen sequenced was peripheral blood. Receptors were obtained from a human donor in a cohort sampled during active COVID-19. Both conserved end residues are part of each CDR3. A D gene is named only where the DNA matches it firmly. Clone sizes are given selectively: once, few, many, or a class where the clone is expanded.

clone_size,d_call,v_call,j_call,cdr3_aa,cdr3_nt
once,.,TRBV12-2,TRBJ2-7,CASRLAGTQTYEQYF,TGTGCAAGTCGCTTAGCCGGGACACAAACCTACGAGCAGTACTTC
.,TRBD2,TRBV4-2,TRBJ2-7,CASSQGPAGGPAYEQYF,TGTGCCAGCAGCCAAGGTCCAGCGGGGGGTCCTGCCTACGAGCAGTACTTC
few,.,TRBV5-1,TRBJ1-1,CASSLSRQGGTEAFF,TGCGCCAGCAGCTTAAGTCGTCAGGGTGGGACTGAAGCTTTCTTT
.,.,TRBV13,TRBJ2-1,CASSLRQGIYNEQFF,TGTGCCAGCAGCTTAAGGCAGGGGATATACAATGAGCAGTTCTTC
.,.,TRBV9,TRBJ2-3,CASSLSTDTQYF,TGTGCCAGCAGCCTCAGCACAGATACGCAGTATTTT
.,TRBD1,TRBV15,TRBJ2-5,CATSPQGTGGKTQYF,TGTGCCACCAGCCCGCAAGGGACAGGGGGGAAGACCCAGTACTTC
.,TRBD1,TRBV5-6,TRBJ2-7,CASSSGTGPLYYEQYF,TGTGCCAGCAGCTCTGGGACAGGTCCTTTATACTACGAGCAGTACTTC
.,.,TRBV2,TRBJ1-3,CASRRTGFSGNTIYF,TGTGCCAGTAGAAGGACGGGATTCTCTGGAAACACCATATATTTT
.,.,TRBV10-3,TRBJ2-5,CAISESLQSQYF,TGTGCCATCAGTGAGTCTCTACAGTCGCAGTACTTC
.,.,TRBV10-2,TRBJ1-1,CASRYGVNTEAFF,TGCGCCAGCAGATACGGGGTGAACACTGAAGCTTTCTTT
.,TRBD1,TRBV10-1,TRBJ1-5,CASLDREENQPQHF,TGCGCCAGTTTAGACAGGGAGGAAAATCAGCCCCAGCATTTT
.,TRBD1,TRBV5-1,TRBJ1-2,CASRNRTGFLYGYTF,TGCGCCAGCAGAAACAGGACAGGATTCCTCTATGGCTACACCTTC
.,.,TRBV6-5,TRBJ1-1,CASSYSTGGSTEAFF,TGTGCCAGCAGTTACTCGACGGGCGGGAGCACTGAAGCTTTCTTT
.,TRBD2,TRBV27,TRBJ2-3,CASSLLAPPSGGSTDTQYF,TGTGCCAGCAGTTTATTGGCCCCGCCTAGCGGGGGTAGCACAGATACGCAGTATTTT
once,.,TRBV20-1,TRBJ2-1,CSASKAGAEQFF,TGCAGTGCTAGTAAGGCGGGGGCTGAGCAGTTCTTC
.,TRBD2,TRBV11-3,TRBJ2-1,CASSLRGGYNEQFF,TGTGCCAGCAGCTTACGGGGGGGTTACAATGAGCAGTTCTTC
.,TRBD1,TRBV3-1/TRBV3-2,TRBJ2-7,CASSQGSGQAQEQYF,TGTGCCAGCAGCCAAGGTTCGGGACAGGCGCAGGAGCAGTACTTC
.,.,TRBV5-4,TRBJ2-1,CASSGQLVNEQFF,TGTGCCAGCAGCGGGCAACTGGTCAATGAGCAGTTCTTC